One T cell receptor beta chain is described in this entry. The antigen is undetermined. One entry per CDR3 protein, called by TCRdb with MiXCR from the RT-PCR reads. Here the sample spans around 790,000 distinct CDR3 sequences, around 20% being singletons. This sample is drawn from a study of response to subunit inactivated influenza vaccine. Notes on the study in general: That few new T cells are recruited by each seasonal influenza vaccination was the authors' suggestion.

With 1 base removed from V and 2 bases from J, the gap between germline ends came to 4 bases. Germline-derived CDR1 and CDR2 are MGHRA and YSYEKL. The CDR3 is 13 amino acids. Sequencing used PBMCs from blood, obtained 5 days after vaccination. The rearrangement links TRBV4-1 to TRBJ2-3; D uncertain. This clonotype was obtained from a man aged 45-65 years who received an inactivated influenza vaccine. The CDR3 nucleotides are TGCGCCAGCAGCCAAGTCCTCACAGATACGCAGTATTTT. It is translated as CASSQVLTDTQYF.